This TCR beta chain is drawn from a study of cytomegalovirus exposure and HLA in healthy donors (TCRdb year 2017). Study-wide context: A later analysis indicated that the roughly 130 validation repertoires were generated on the platform also employed for the 700 or so repertoires of the first cohort. The aim of the study was to test whether cataloging public T cell receptors could identify signatures of past pathogen exposure. Besides the first cohort of hundreds of subjects, a separate validation cohort made up of over 100 different subjects was used. To predict cytomegalovirus infection status, the study combined high-throughput TCR immunosequencing, statistical association of individual TCRs with disease status, and machine learning.

Separate from the approximately 670-subject first cohort, the validation cohort of 95 to 150 subjects was the group to which the donors belonged. Concerning this clone: Its cognate antigen has yet to be identified. Within one base of it there is no much larger clone, and no base qualities were kept.

Summary of the overall study and its limitations: The study gave a list of 150 to 200 TCR beta chains associated with cytomegalovirus. Of the cluster scores, approximately 94% were above 0 in a later analysis, which found that TCRs clustered in the first cohort also tended to co-occur in the 120 validation repertoires. Three of the identified cytomegalovirus-associated TCR beta chains were confirmed in vitro to be specific for cytomegalovirus antigens. A later analysis had no HLA typing for the validation cohort, so co-occurrence there was scored across all 110 or so repertoires. The classifier was reported to diagnose cytomegalovirus status with high specificity and sensitivity in both the original and validation cohorts. According to the authors, the approach could potentially be generalized to other disease states and immunological phenotypes. Most TCR sequences were seen in very few donors, while some public TCRs were found in many individuals.

The method behind the library was the immunoSEQ multiplex PCR assay. In the original analysis: A statistical classification framework was built to diagnose cytomegalovirus status from the catalog of TCR beta chain sequences. TCRdb mirrors the immuneACCESS table, restricted to in-frame sequences. Some clones are absent from its copies; in checked studies, under half trace to an unresolved V gene, and the reason for the others is unknown. D and trimming come from the DNA, and the V and J calls and clone size come from that table. This sample lists about 220,000 clones; about 83% were detected once. The top ten clones comprise 2.6% of the sample. The junction shows trimming of 1 base on V and 2 bases on J, plus 10 bases between the germline ends. Taken from cysteine to phenylalanine, the CDR3 has 14 residues. The kept DNA is CDR3 alone, 42 bases in frame from the first base. According to the germline V gene, CDR1 reads SGHDT and CDR2 reads YYEEEE.

Recombination linked TRBV5-6 to TRBJ2-7; there is no confident call for the D gene. The source is a man aged 18 to 29 in good health and CMV-seronegative. The sample taken for sequencing was PBMCs. The DNA sequence is given as TGTGCCAGCAGCTTGCCAGGTCACACCTACGAGCAGTACTTC. This sequence encodes CASSLPGHTYEQYF.